This is a list of T cell receptor beta chains from one sample in a study of CD8 T cells in Susac syndrome. TCRdb analysed the immunoSEQ multiplex PCR reads with MiXCR anew, one entry per CDR3 protein. The sample has roughly 200,000 distinct CDR3 sequences; over 75% are singletons. The sequencing input was CD4+ T cells from PBMCs. The origin of the receptors is a human donor with Susac syndrome. CDR3s include the opening cysteine and the closing phenylalanine or tryptophan. Fields, in order: clone size, V gene, D gene, J gene, CDR3 protein, CDR3 DNA. The D gene is left open where the match is weak. Rows give clone size only sometimes, using once, few, many, or a class for an expanded clone.

-,TRBV4-2,-,TRBJ1-2,CASSQDARAYGVMSGYTF,TGTGCCAGCAGCCAAGATGCTAGGGCCTATGGGGTGATGAGTGGCTACACCTTC
-,TRBV27,TRBD1,TRBJ2-3,CASSPGQGPTDTQYF,TGTGCCAGCAGTCCCGGACAGGGCCCCACAGATACGCAGTATTTT
-,TRBV2,-,TRBJ1-1,CASSGQGGSAEAFF,TGTGCCAGCAGTGGCCAGGGAGGAAGCGCTGAAGCTTTCTTT
-,TRBV2,TRBD2,TRBJ2-2,CAGIRDVASGNVGELFF,TGTGCCGGCATTAGAGATGTGGCTAGCGGGAATGTCGGGGAGCTGTTTTTT
-,TRBV14,TRBD1,TRBJ1-5,CASSKRHRGVQPQHF,TGTGCCAGCAGCAAGCGTCACAGGGGCGTCCAGCCCCAGCATTTT
-,TRBV5-1,TRBD2,TRBJ2-3,CASSLAAFSGGPSSTDTQYF,TGCGCCAGCAGCTTGGCGGCCTTTAGCGGGGGGCCATCTAGCACAGATACGCAGTATTTT
-,TRBV9,-,TRBJ1-1,CASSVYQQNTEAFF,TGTGCCAGCAGCGTGTATCAGCAGAACACTGAAGCTTTCTTT
-,TRBV7-9,-,TRBJ2-2,CASSLLPTGELFF,TGTGCCAGCAGCTTATTACCCACCGGGGAGCTGTTTTTT
-,TRBV18,TRBD1,TRBJ2-5,CASSPRSGQGSETQYF,TGTGCCAGCTCACCACGATCGGGACAGGGGAGCGAGACCCAGTACTTC
-,TRBV30,-,TRBJ2-5,CAWSYGRTSIQETQYF,TGTGCCTGGAGTTACGGACGTACTAGTATACAAGAGACCCAGTACTTC
-,TRBV2,-,TRBJ1-1,CASSENVGGNTEAFF,TGTGCCAGCAGTGAAAATGTTGGCGGTAACACTGAAGCTTTCTTT
-,TRBV7-8,-,TRBJ1-1,CASSFRLSEAFF,TGTGCCAGCAGCTTCAGGCTCTCTGAAGCTTTCTTT
-,TRBV20-1,TRBD1,TRBJ1-1,CSAEGPDRGEAFF,TGCAGTGCGGAGGGCCCTGACAGGGGGGAAGCTTTCTTT
-,TRBV2,-,TRBJ2-7,CASSGGGSYEQYF,TGTGCCAGCAGTGGTGGCGGTTCCTACGAGCAGTACTTC
-,TRBV9,TRBD2,TRBJ2-2,CASSAGGGHTGELFF,TGTGCCAGCAGCGCGGGGGGGGGACACACCGGGGAGCTGTTTTTT
-,TRBV19,-,TRBJ1-1,CASAQGTAGGAFF,TGTGCCAGCGCGCAGGGGACGGCCGGTGGTGCTTTCTTT
few,TRBV12-3/TRBV12-4,-,TRBJ2-3,CASSFLDTQYF,TGTGCCAGCAGTTTTTTAGATACGCAGTATTTT
-,TRBV6-1,-,TRBJ2-7,CASTRLGGVSNYEQYF,TGTGCCAGCACTCGACTTGGGGGAGTCAGTAACTACGAGCAGTACTTC
-,TRBV29-1,-,TRBJ2-5,CSVVLQETQYF,TGCAGCGTTGTTTTGCAGGAGACCCAGTACTTC
-,TRBV12-3/TRBV12-4,-,TRBJ2-3,CASSLGMGAASTDTQYF,TGTGCCAGCAGTTTAGGGATGGGGGCGGCTTCCACAGATACGCAGTATTTT